This TCR beta chain is drawn from a study of blood T cell repertoires in COVID-19. Study-level information: Samples taken during acute and convalescent COVID-19 were collected in the United States, Italy and Spain. Sample material is recorded as cDNA or gDNA derived from T cells, B-cell-depleted T cells, or PBMCs.

Data came from immunoSEQ multiplex PCR; TCRdb stores just in-frame clones and leaves some out. Of roughly 150,000 clones in the sample, around nine tenths were seen once. CDR3 length equals 15 residues. CDR1 is MDHEN, CDR2 SYDVKM, per germline. With 10 bases removed from V and 0 bases from J, the gap between germline ends came to 16 bases. The TCR originated in a woman aged 80 or older with COVID-19, enrolled during active disease. The material sequenced was peripheral blood. J is TRBJ1-5 and V is TRBV28; D remains ambiguous. CDR3 coding DNA: TGTGCCACTACCAACGAGGGATATAGCAATCAGCCCCAGCATTTT. Amino acids: CATTNEGYSNQPQHF. Drawing the rest from reference TRBV28 and TRBJ1-5, the complete variable domain is DVKVTQSSRYLVKRTGEKVFLECVQDMDHENMFWYRQDPGLGLRLIYFSYDVKMKEKGDIPEGYSVSREKKERFSLILESASTNQTSMYLCATTNEGYSNQPQHFGDGTRLSIL.